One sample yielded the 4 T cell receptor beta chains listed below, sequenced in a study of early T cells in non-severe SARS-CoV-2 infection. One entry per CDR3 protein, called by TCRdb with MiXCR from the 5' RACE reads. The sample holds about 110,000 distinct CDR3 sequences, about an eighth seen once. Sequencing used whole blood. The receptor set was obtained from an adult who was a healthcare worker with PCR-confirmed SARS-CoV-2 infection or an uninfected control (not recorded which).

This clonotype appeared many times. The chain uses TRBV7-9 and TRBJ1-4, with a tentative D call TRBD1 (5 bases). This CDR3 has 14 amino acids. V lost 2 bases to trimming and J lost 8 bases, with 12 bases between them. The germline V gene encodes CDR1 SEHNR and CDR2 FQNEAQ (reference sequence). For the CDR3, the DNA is TGTGCCAGCAGCTTACGGCAGGGAAGGGAAAAACTGTTTTTT. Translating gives CASSLRQGREKLFF. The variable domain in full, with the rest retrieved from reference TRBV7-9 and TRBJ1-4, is DTGVSQNPRHKITKRGQNVTFRCDPISEHNRLYWYRQTLGQGPEFLTYFQNEAQLEKSRLLSDRFSAERPKGSFSTLEIQRTEQGDSAMYLCASSLRQGREKLFFGSGTQLSVL.

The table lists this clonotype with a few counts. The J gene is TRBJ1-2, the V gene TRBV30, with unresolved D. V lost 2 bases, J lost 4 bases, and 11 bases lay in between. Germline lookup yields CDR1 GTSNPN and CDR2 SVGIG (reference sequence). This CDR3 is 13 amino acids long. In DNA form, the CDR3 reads TGTGCCTGGAGTTATAGGTTACGCTATGGCTACACCTTC. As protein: CAWSYRLRYGYTF.

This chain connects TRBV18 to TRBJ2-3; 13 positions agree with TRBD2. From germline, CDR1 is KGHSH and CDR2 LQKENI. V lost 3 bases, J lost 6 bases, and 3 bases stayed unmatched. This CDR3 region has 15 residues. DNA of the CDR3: TGTGCCAGCTCACCCGGACTAGCGGGAGCCGATACGCAGTATTTT. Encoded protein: CASSPGLAGADTQYF.

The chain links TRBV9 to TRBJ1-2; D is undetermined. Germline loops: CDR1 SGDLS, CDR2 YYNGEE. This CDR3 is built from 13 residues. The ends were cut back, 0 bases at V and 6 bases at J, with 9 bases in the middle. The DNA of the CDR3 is TGTGCCAGCAGCGTAGGAGGCGGCGATGGCTACACCTTC. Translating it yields CASSVGGGDGYTF.